The rows below give T cell receptor beta chains drawn from one sample of a study of vaccination effects on CD4 cells after COVID-19. These receptors' targets are unknown. The method was immunoSEQ multiplex PCR; TCRdb's version includes in-frame clones alone and lacks a portion of them. The data hold about 63,000 clones, with around 75% observed a single time. The sample in question was CD4+ T cells from PBMCs cultured with HCoV-OC43 spike peptides, obtained before COVID-19 vaccination. All receptors come from a human donor who received a COVID-19 vaccine. Both conserved end residues are part of each CDR3. The D gene is left open where the match is weak. A clone size is listed for some rows: how often the clone was seen (once, few, many), or a class if it is expanded.

TRBV7-2	TRBD2	TRBJ2-5	.	TGTGCCAGCAGCGGATGGGGTAGCGGGGGGGTGGAGTACTTC	CASSGWGSGGVEYF
TRBV4-1	TRBD1	TRBJ2-3	.	TGCGCCAGCAGCCAATTCTCTAGGACAGGGGGGCGCACAGATACGCAGTATTTT	CASSQFSRTGGRTDTQYF
TRBV28	.	TRBJ2-2	.	TGTGCCAGCACCTTAGGGGCAGGGGTGAACACCGGGGAGCTGTTTTTT	CASTLGAGVNTGELFF
TRBV5-1	TRBD1	TRBJ2-1	few	TGCGCCAGCAGCTCCCGACAGGGCGATGAGCAGTTCTTC	CASSSRQGDEQFF
TRBV24-1	.	TRBJ1-1	.	TGTGCCACCAGTGACGACTACGGGATGTTCTTT	CATSDDYGMFF
TRBV19	.	TRBJ1-4	.	TGTGCCAGTATGGGCACAGCAACTAATGAAAAACTGTTTTTT	CASMGTATNEKLFF
TRBV2	.	TRBJ1-6	.	TGTGCCAGCAGGACAAACGGACAGCTAAATTCACCCCTCCACTTT	CASRTNGQLNSPLHF
TRBV7-8	.	TRBJ2-5	.	TGTGCCAGCAGCTTTTTAAGGGGTGGAGACGAGACCCAGTACTTC	CASSFLRGGDETQYF
TRBV18	TRBD1	TRBJ1-5	.	TGTGCCAGCTCACAGCAGGGGGCCAATCAGCCCCAGCATTTT	CASSQQGANQPQHF
TRBV2	.	TRBJ1-5	few	TGTGCCAGCAGAGTCAGGGAAGGCCCGGGACAGCCCCAGCATTTT	CASRVREGPGQPQHF
TRBV27	TRBD2	TRBJ2-2	.	TGTGCCAGGGGACTAGCGAATGGGACCGGGGAGCTGTTTTTT	CARGLANGTGELFF
TRBV6-5	.	TRBJ2-5	.	TGTGCCAGCACCTTCTTACCGGTTATCCAAGAGACCCAGTACTTC	CASTFLPVIQETQYF
TRBV19	.	TRBJ2-1	.	TGTGCCAGTAGCTACGGACAGTCCTCGCAGTTCTTC	CASSYGQSSQFF
TRBV7-2	.	TRBJ1-2	.	TGTGCCAGCAGCTTAGTTAGCCGCATAACGGCTAACTATGGCTACACCTTC	CASSLVSRITANYGYTF
TRBV5-4	.	TRBJ2-1	.	TGTGCCAGCAGCTCTAAGCAAGGCGAGCAGTTCTTC	CASSSKQGEQFF
TRBV3-1/TRBV3-2	.	TRBJ2-5	.	TGTGCCAGTCAGAGACAAGAACAAGAGACCCAGTACTTC	CASQRQEQETQYF
TRBV6-2/TRBV6-3	.	TRBJ1-2	.	TGTGCCAGCAGTCGGACTTTCTTCTATGGCTACACCTTC	CASSRTFFYGYTF
TRBV5-4	.	TRBJ2-5	.	TGTGCCAGCAGCTTGGGGGTAGACCAAGAGACCCAGTACTTC	CASSLGVDQETQYF
TRBV5-4	.	TRBJ1-3	.	TGTGCCAGCAGCTTGGGGCGCCAGGGAAGTGGAAACACCATATATTTT	CASSLGRQGSGNTIYF
TRBV7-9	.	TRBJ1-2	.	TGTGCCAGCAGCTTAGAGGGGGACTACACCTTC	CASSLEGDYTF
TRBV7-9	.	TRBJ2-3	.	TGTGCCAGCAGCTACTACACAGATACGCAGTATTTT	CASSYYTDTQYF
TRBV9	TRBD2	TRBJ2-2	.	TGTGCCAGCAGCGTGGTCCCTTGGGGAGCGGGGGAGACCGGGGAGCTGTTTTTT	CASSVVPWGAGETGELFF
TRBV7-2	TRBD1	TRBJ2-1	.	TGTGCCAGCAGCTTCTACAGGACAGGGGGCGATGAGCAGTTCTTC	CASSFYRTGGDEQFF
TRBV18	.	TRBJ2-2	.	TGTGCCAGCTCACCCAACGGGATGAACACCGGGGAGCTGTTTTTT	CASSPNGMNTGELFF
TRBV11-3	TRBD2	TRBJ2-2	.	TGTGCCAGCAGCTTACAAGTCAGCGGGGGGGCAATCACCGGGGAGCTGTTTTTT	CASSLQVSGGAITGELFF
TRBV10-1	.	TRBJ2-1	.	TGCGCCAGCTCGGGTGATCTTTTCTACAATGAGCAGTTCTTC	CASSGDLFYNEQFF
TRBV7-9	.	TRBJ1-2	.	TGTGCCAGCAGCTTATCAGGGAGAAATGGCTACACCTTC	CASSLSGRNGYTF
TRBV7-8	.	TRBJ1-1	.	TGTGCCAGCAGCTTAATCAGTCAACTGAAAGCTTTCTTT	CASSLISQLKAFF
TRBV7-2	.	TRBJ1-4	.	TGTGCCAGCAGCTTAGCGCTCAGGGACCGTGAAAAACTGTTTTTT	CASSLALRDREKLFF
TRBV2	TRBD1	TRBJ1-1	.	TGTGCCAGCAGACTATCGACAGGGACTGAAGCTTTCTTT	CASRLSTGTEAFF
TRBV2	.	TRBJ2-5	.	TGTGCCAGCAGACCAACAGTATACCAAGAGACCCAGTACTTC	CASRPTVYQETQYF
TRBV4-1	.	TRBJ1-3	once	TGCGCCAGCAGCCAAGGGCAGTTCATAAACACCATATATTTT	CASSQGQFINTIYF
TRBV9	TRBD1	TRBJ1-2	.	TGTGCCAGCAGCGTAGGAGGCAGGGGGGACTATGGCTACACCTTC	CASSVGGRGDYGYTF